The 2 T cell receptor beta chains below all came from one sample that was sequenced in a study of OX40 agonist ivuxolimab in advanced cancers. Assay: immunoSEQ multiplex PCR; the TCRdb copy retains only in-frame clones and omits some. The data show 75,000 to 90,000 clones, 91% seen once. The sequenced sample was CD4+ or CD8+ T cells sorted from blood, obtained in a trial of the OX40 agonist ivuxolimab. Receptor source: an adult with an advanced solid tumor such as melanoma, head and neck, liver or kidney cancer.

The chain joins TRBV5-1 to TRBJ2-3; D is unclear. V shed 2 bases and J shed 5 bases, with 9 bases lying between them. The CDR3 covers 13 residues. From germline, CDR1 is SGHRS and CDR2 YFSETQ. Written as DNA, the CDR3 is TGCGCCAGCAGCTTTATTACTCGAGATACGCAGTATTTT. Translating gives CASSFITRDTQYF.

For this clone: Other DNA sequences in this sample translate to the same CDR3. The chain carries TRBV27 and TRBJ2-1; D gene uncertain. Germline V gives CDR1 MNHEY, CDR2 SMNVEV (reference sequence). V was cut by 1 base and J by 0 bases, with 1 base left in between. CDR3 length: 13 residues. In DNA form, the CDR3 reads TGTGCCAGCAGTTTATTCTCCTACAATGAGCAGTTCTTC. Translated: CASSLFSYNEQFF.